This T cell receptor beta chain emerged from a study of spatial heterogeneity in lung cancer. Background on the study: Each distinct TCR and UMI combination averaged more than ten appearances in raw reads.

Overall study results and limits: Compared with follow-up, resection was when ubiquitous expanded tumor TCRs appeared in blood more.

Per germline, CDR1 SGHRS and CDR2 YFSETQ. Germline trimming cut 2 bases from V and 6 bases from J; bases unmatched to any gene: 6. The length of the CDR3 is 14 residues. For this clonotype: The antigen is undetermined.

Time point meaning: blood at routine non-recurrence follow-up after resection. Whole RNA from tumor, nontumor lung or frozen PBMC was sequenced unsorted. On each TCR cDNA molecule, a unique molecular identifier was present. TCRdb re-derived calls from the 5' RACE reads in MiXCR, one entry per CDR3 protein. The sample holds about 120,000 distinct CDR3 sequences, more than 10% seen once. The sample here was PBMCs, taken at follow-up. This receptor was obtained from a male donor with early-stage non-small cell lung cancer. The chain has TRBV5-1 and TRBJ2-7; 9 bases map to TRBD2. CDR3 DNA: TGCGCCAGCAGCTTAGCGGGGGGACCCTTCGAGCAGTACTTC. Translating gives CASSLAGGPFEQYF. The entire variable domain, with the rest obtained from reference TRBV5-1 and TRBJ2-7, is as follows: KAGVTQTPRYLIKTRGQQVTLSCSPISGHRSVSWYQQTPGQGLQFLFEYFSETQRNKGNFPGRFSGRQFSNSRSEMNVSTLELGDSALYLCASSLAGGPFEQYFGPGTRLTVT.